The clone carrying this T cell receptor (beta chain) came up once. Its antigen is undetermined. CD45RO-negative, CCR7-selected cells formed the naive CD8 fraction, which excluded terminally differentiated effector memory CD45RA+ cells. Germline loops: CDR1 MNHEY, CDR2 SMNVEV (reference sequence). The CDR3 extends over 16 amino acids. The V and J ends lost 0 bases and 7 bases, in that order; junction bases with no gene match: 8. The data stem from a study of shared clonotypes between healthy human individuals. Findings and caveats of the study: Richness estimates generally favored naive over memory subsets.

Produced via immunoSEQ multiplex PCR; TCRdb's table is partial and in-frame only. This sample yields more than 2 million clones, of which less than 95% are seen a single time; approximately 1.2% belongs to the top ten. This sequence originates from a man aged 18 to 30 in good health. Sequencing was done on a sample of naive CD8+ T cells sorted from blood. The genes are TRBV27 and TRBJ1-2; 10 bases fit TRBD1. DNA for the CDR3: TGTGCCAGCAGTTTATCCCCCGGGACAGGGGCGAGTGGCTACACCTTC. Translated, it gives CASSLSPGTGASGYTF.